The 20 T cell receptor beta chains presented below share a single source sample, sequenced in a study of blood T cells in healthy people across ages (dated by TCRdb to between 2015 and 2016). To prepare the library, 5' RACE was applied. Data came from an Illumina HiSeq 2500. A second PCR of roughly 6 to 11 cycles was run with a J-beta primer mix and a sample-barcoded 5' primer. TCRdb redid the processing of the public reads, applying fastp at Q25 and MiXCR, and retained in-frame beta chains. Rows are unified per CDR3 protein, each entry keeping the most common DNA and genes. The sample table contains roughly 800,000 distinct CDR3 sequences; only one count was recorded for roughly 25% of them. In total, the top ten clones hold 2.5% to 3.5% of the sample. These data were also filed under a second study, of T cells of mothers and their children.

The material sequenced was blood. Receptors originate from a boy aged 5-17 years in good health.

This clonotype has a handful of counts. V usage is TRBV30 and J usage is TRBJ2-7; 8 positions match TRBD2. V shed 3 bases and J 3 bases; nucleotides not matched to a gene: 10. This CDR3 has 15 residues. CDR1 GTSNPN and CDR2 SVGIG come from the germline V gene (reference sequence). Written as DNA, the CDR3 is TGTGCCTGGAGCCCCGGGAGGGCCCCCAACTACGAGCAGTACTTC. Protein: CAWSPGRAPNYEQYF.

The table lists this clonotype with a few counts. The chain combines TRBV29-1 with TRBJ2-2; no reliable D call. Germline V gives CDR1 SQVTM, CDR2 ANQGSEA. This CDR3 is built from 12 residues. V was shortened by 6 bases and J by 6 bases, with 11 bases between the two germline ends. CDR3 nucleotide sequence: TGCAGCGTGCCCTCTGGGGCCGGGGAGCTGTTTTTT. Its translation is CSVPSGAGELFF.

This clonotype showed up just a few times. The chain recombines TRBV7-9 with TRBJ1-6, with D maybe TRBD1 (6 bases). Per the germline V gene, CDR1 is SEHNR and CDR2 is FQNEAQ (reference sequence). V lost 1 base and J lost 7, with 11 bases in between. The CDR3 extends over 15 amino acids. CDR3 nucleotide sequence: TGTGCCAGCAGCTTAGTAGACGGACAGAATTCACCCCTCCACTTT. Protein product: CASSLVDGQNSPLHF. The entire variable domain, with the rest obtained from reference TRBV7-9 and TRBJ1-6, is as follows: DTGVSQNPRHKITKRGQNVTFRCDPISEHNRLYWYRQTLGQGPEFLTYFQNEAQLEKSRLLSDRFSAERPKGSFSTLEIQRTEQGDSAMYLCASSLVDGQNSPLHFGNGTRLTVT.

This clonotype has more than one count but fewer than ten. The chain joins TRBV20-1 to TRBJ2-1; TRBD2 is a possible D gene (6 bases). The CDR3 is 12 amino acids. Per the germline V gene, CDR1 is DFQATT and CDR2 is SNEGSKA (reference sequence). Trimming pared 6 bases from V and 11 bases from J, leaving 17 bases between. The CDR3 protein is CSALRSGVQQFF. The CDR3 nucleotides read TGCAGTGCCCTCCGATCGGGGGTCCAGCAGTTCTTC.

This clonotype was recorded many times. The chain couples TRBV3-1 to TRBJ2-3; D is unresolved. In germline, CDR1 is LGHDT, CDR2 YNNKEL (reference sequence). V gave up 2 bases and J gave up 2 bases, with 11 bases separating them. This CDR3 comprises 15 residues. CDR3 in DNA: TGTGCCAGCAGCCAACGTTCGCTGGACACAGATACGCAGTATTTT. Encoded protein: CASSQRSLDTDTQYF.

This rearrangement joins TRBV4-1 to TRBJ2-1, with 11 bases that match TRBD2. After removal of 0 bases from V and 5 bases from J, the junction contained 9 bases not matched to a gene. This CDR3 contains 18 residues. Germline loops: CDR1 MGHRA, CDR2 YSYEKL. CDR3 nucleotides: TGCGCCAGCAGCCAAGAGAGGACTCTAGCGGGGGGAAACAATGAGCAGTTCTTC. Amino acid sequence: CASSQERTLAGGNNEQFF.

This clonotype has only a few counts. The chain uses TRBV7-2 and TRBJ2-5; a weak D match, TRBD1 (7 bases). The DNA matches TRBJ2-1 better at its end, which makes the J call doubtful. The CDR3 spans 18 residues. From germline, CDR1 is SGHTA and CDR2 FQGNSA. The CDR3 region has the DNA TGTGCCAGCAGCGGCGGGACAGCATTGGTCGTCTACTACAATGAGCAGTTCTTC. Residues: CASSGGTALVVYYNEQFF.

The chain employs TRBV10-3 and TRBJ1-2; TRBD1 matches 7 bases. The length of the CDR3 is 13 residues. The germline CDR1 and CDR2 sequences are ENHRY and SYGVKD. The trim removed 5 bases at V and 5 bases at J, leaving 5 bases unmatched. The CDR3: CAISPGQRYGYTF. As DNA, the CDR3 is TGTGCCATCAGTCCGGGACAGCGGTATGGCTACACCTTC.

This clonotype turned up a few times. The gene calls are TRBV12-3 or TRBV12-4 and TRBJ2-1; D possibly uses TRBD1 or TRBD2 (6 bases each). The J call may be incorrect, as the DNA end agrees better with TRBJ2-7. This CDR3 comprises 17 residues. CDR3 amino acids: CASSLEVWRGHPYEQYF. In DNA, the CDR3 is TGTGCCAGCAGTTTAGAGGTCTGGCGGGGACACCCCTACGAGCAGTACTTC.

J is TRBJ2-5 and V is TRBV20-1, with D perhaps given as TRBD1 or TRBD2 (5 bases each). Germline V CDR1 and CDR2: DFQATT, SNEGSKA (reference sequence). CDR3 size: 14 residues. V was shortened by 2 bases and J by 5 bases, with 15 bases between the two germline ends. The CDR3: CSARPGVGGETQYF. The CDR3 nucleotides read TGCAGTGCTAGACCCGGGGTTGGGGGTGAGACCCAGTACTTC.

This clonotype was seen only a few times. This chain links TRBV20-1 with TRBJ1-2; D gene ambiguous. This CDR3 has 12 residues. V was cut by 6 bases and J by 0 bases, with 8 bases left in between. Germline V gene lookup returns CDR1 DFQATT and CDR2 SNEGSKA (reference sequence). In DNA form, the CDR3 reads TGCAGTGCCCGGACTCCTAACTATGGCTACACCTTC. Translation gives CSARTPNYGYTF.

The chain uses TRBV28 and TRBJ1-1; D is ambiguous. The CDR3 consists of 12 residues. V gave up 3 bases and J gave up 5 bases, with 7 bases separating them. Germline CDR1 reads MDHEN; CDR2 reads SYDVKM. CDR3 bases: TGTGCCAGCAGTTTGATGAGGACTGAAGCTTTCTTT. It codes for CASSLMRTEAFF.

With regard to this clonotype: Compared with germline, one end of the junction differs, possibly owing to a read error. Here the CDR3 reads CASSEGTGVLSSYEQYF. The CDR3 DNA reads TGTGCCAGCAGCGAAGGCACAGGGGTTCTTAGCTCCTACGAGCAGTACTTC. V is TRBV2 and J is TRBJ2-5; 7 bases fit TRBD1. The end of the DNA aligns better with TRBJ2-7, so the J call may be wrong. Germline values: CDR1 SNHLY, CDR2 FYNNEI. The CDR3 is made up of 17 amino acids.

This clonotype has a handful of counts. The gene calls are TRBV7-9 and TRBJ1-6; 9 bases are a match to TRBD1. Germline trimming cut 5 bases from V and 5 bases from J; bases unmatched to any gene: 7. The germline V gene has CDR1 SEHNR and CDR2 FQNEAQ (reference sequence). This CDR3 contains 16 residues. CDR3 bases: TGTGCCAGCAGCCCCGGACAGGGGTTGGATAATTCACCCCTCCACTTT. It codes for CASSPGQGLDNSPLHF.

The chain is built from TRBV28 and TRBJ1-4, with 7 bases identical to TRBD1. Looked up from germline, CDR1 is MDHEN and CDR2 is SYDVKM. J gave up 8 bases and V 7 bases, and 16 bases lay outside the gene matches. The CDR3 extends over 16 amino acids. The CDR3 DNA reads TGTGCCAGCACCCCAGGGGGAGGGGGTGAATCGGAAAAACTGTTTTTT. Translated, it gives CASTPGGGGESEKLFF.

This chain links TRBV20-1 with TRBJ2-7, with D perhaps TRBD1 (5 bases). The tail of the sequence fits TRBJ2-1 better, so the J call may be wrong. Looked up from germline, CDR1 is DFQATT and CDR2 is SNEGSKA (reference sequence). There are 13 residues in the CDR3. CDR3 nucleotide sequence: TGCAGCCCCTCCCGCGACAGAAACAATGAGCAGTTCTTC. Amino acids: CSPSRDRNNEQFF.

V gene TRBV4-1 combines with J gene TRBJ1-1; a possible D gene is TRBD1 (5 bases). Germline V gives CDR1 MGHRA, CDR2 YSYEKL. V was pared by 2 bases and J by 3 bases, with 13 bases between. The CDR3 totals 15 residues. The CDR3 DNA sequence: TGCGCCAGCAGCCAAAGTACGGGACTGGACACTGAAGCTTTCTTT. Translation: CASSQSTGLDTEAFF.

Only a few counts were recorded for this clonotype. The rearrangement uses TRBV7-3 and TRBJ1-6; D may be TRBD1 (6 bases). The CDR3 has 16 amino acids. The V end lost 2 bases, the J end lost 9 bases, and 17 bases lay between the germline ends. Looked up from germline, CDR1 is SGHTA and CDR2 is FQGTGA. CDR3 coding DNA: TGTGCCAGCAGCTTAGGGTCCAGGGGAGGACGTTCACCCCTCCACTTT. Translation: CASSLGSRGGRSPLHF.

This clonotype was recorded once. The chain couples TRBV7-3 to TRBJ2-1, with 9 bases lining up with TRBD1. Trimming removed 2 bases from V and 5 bases from J; junction bases left unmatched: 7. Germline V gene sequence: CDR1 SGHTA, CDR2 FQGTGA. The CDR3 contains 16 residues. DNA of the CDR3: TGTGCCAGCAGCTTATCGGGGACAGGGTATAACAATGAGCAGTTCTTC. Its translation is CASSLSGTGYNNEQFF.

This clonotype came up many times. This chain joins TRBV4-2 and TRBJ2-1, with 11 bases that match TRBD2. Germline-derived CDR1 and CDR2 are LGHNA and YNFKEQ. This CDR3 is 16 amino acids long. With 3 bases clipped from V and 7 bases from J, the junction kept 8 bases outside the gene matches. Written as DNA, the CDR3 is TGTGCCAGCAGCCACATAGCGGGGGGGCGTCCAAATGAGCAGTTCTTC. Residues: CASSHIAGGRPNEQFF.